This T cell receptor beta chain was documented in a study of blood T cell repertoires in COVID-19. Measured with immunoSEQ multiplex PCR; TCRdb has only the in-frame clones, and not every one. This sample has over 300,000 clones; more than 75% occur once, and the top ten carry more than 0.9%. The V gene lost 3 bases and the J gene lost 5 bases, with 10 bases spanning the gap. CDR1 and CDR2 (germline): LGHNA, YSLEER. CDR3 size: 13 residues. The genes are TRBV4-3 and TRBJ2-5; TRBD1 is a possible D gene (5 bases). The material sequenced was PBMCs or T cells enriched from blood (not recorded which). The sequence came from a woman in her twenties or thirties with acute COVID-19. The CDR3 DNA is TGCGCCAGCAGCCAGCAGGGTTGGGAGACCCAGTACTTC. Translating gives CASSQQGWETQYF.